Here is one T cell receptor (beta chain) with its context. The method was immunoSEQ multiplex PCR; TCRdb's version includes in-frame clones alone and lacks a portion of them. The sample lists about 14,000 clones; approximately 71% were seen once. The sample is drawn from a study of T cells after somatic rescue of genetic block. The CDR3 consists of 12 residues. Trimming took 11 bases from V and 0 from J, leaving 8 bases between them. Per germline, CDR1 MNHNS and CDR2 SASEGT. Sequencing was carried out using peripheral blood mononuclear cells (PBMCs). The clonotype was recovered from a man younger than 35. V usage is TRBV6-1 and J usage is TRBJ2-4; D is uncertain. CDR3 amino acids: CAGGVAKNIQYF. The CDR3 DNA follows: TGTGCCGGTGGGGTAGCCAAAAACATTCAGTACTTC.